The 8 T cell receptor beta chains in this list originate from one sample, sequenced in a study of cytomegalovirus exposure and HLA in healthy donors. This table comes from immunoSEQ multiplex PCR, and its TCRdb copy is limited to in-frame clones, with some not included. Found here are fewer than 200,000 clones, 95% to 97% of them singletons; the top ten hold 0.8% to 1%. Sequencing used PBMCs. All receptors come from a woman aged 18 to 35 in good health and CMV-seronegative.

The chain combines TRBV18 with TRBJ2-7, with 9 bases matching TRBD1. With V trimmed by 2 bases and J by 5 bases, 10 bases remained unmatched. Germline values: CDR1 KGHSH, CDR2 LQKENI. CDR3 length equals 16 residues. CDR3 residues: CASSPNPGQGFDEQYF. The CDR3 coding sequence is TGTGCCAGCTCACCAAACCCGGGACAGGGTTTCGACGAGCAGTACTTC.

The chain links TRBV7-2 to TRBJ2-3; 7 nucleotides line up with TRBD2. The V gene's germline CDR1 is SGHTA and CDR2 FQGNSA. The CDR3 runs to 16 residues. Unmatched junction bases numbered 9, after V lost 4 bases and J lost 2 bases. This CDR3 is CASSSSLAAYTDTQYF. DNA for the CDR3: TGTGCCAGCAGCTCCTCTCTAGCGGCGTACACAGATACGCAGTATTTT.

The chain uses TRBV27 and TRBJ1-2; D is undetermined. Per the germline V gene, CDR1 is MNHEY and CDR2 is SMNVEV (reference sequence). The CDR3 runs to 14 residues. The V end lost 3 bases, the J end lost 3 bases, and 11 bases lay between the germline ends. DNA of the CDR3: TGTGCCAGCAGTTTCAGTTTCCAACACTATGGCTACACCTTC. This translates into CASSFSFQHYGYTF.

The V and J genes are TRBV19 and TRBJ2-1; D remains unclear. The ends were cut back, 4 bases at V and 2 bases at J, with 12 bases in the middle. The CDR3 loop spans 15 amino acids. Germline CDR1 reads LNHDA; CDR2 reads SQIVND (reference sequence). DNA of the CDR3: TGTGCCAGTAGTAGTAATCCACTACCCTACAATGAGCAGTTCTTC. It translates to CASSSNPLPYNEQFF.

The chain has TRBV7-9 and TRBJ1-5; D remains unclear. V dropped 5 bases and J dropped 4 bases, with 6 bases sitting between them. The CDR3 is 12 residues long. In germline, CDR1 is SEHNR, CDR2 FQNEAQ (reference sequence). CDR3 sequence (DNA): TGTGCCAGCAGCCCCCAAAATCAGCCCCAGCATTTT. The encoded protein is CASSPQNQPQHF.

The chain uses TRBV7-6 and TRBJ2-5, with D possibly TRBD1 on 5 matching bases. The CDR3 covers 14 residues. V was shortened by 4 bases and J by 7 bases, with 16 bases between the two germline ends. Germline V gives CDR1 SGHVS, CDR2 FNYEAQ. CDR3 DNA: TGTGCCAGCAGCTCCCTAGGGGTCGTAGGGACCCAGTACTTC. It is translated as CASSSLGVVGTQYF.

The gene calls are TRBV7-9 and TRBJ1-6; 10 bases align to TRBD1. The germline V gene encodes CDR1 SEHNR and CDR2 FQNEAQ (reference sequence). This CDR3 has 16 amino acids. J gave up 4 bases and V 5 bases, and 5 bases lay outside the gene matches. The CDR3 protein is CASSKPGQGYNSPLHF. In nucleotides, the CDR3 is TGTGCCAGCAGCAAACCGGGACAGGGGTATAATTCACCCCTCCACTTT.

The chain is built from TRBV5-6 and TRBJ1-2; 10 bases align to TRBD1. Germline loops: CDR1 SGHDT, CDR2 YYEEEE. The CDR3 extends over 14 amino acids. With 0 bases clipped from V and 8 bases from J, the junction kept 4 bases outside the gene matches. The CDR3 DNA is TGTGCCAGCAGCTTGGGGGACAGGGGCCGGGGCTACACCTTC. As protein: CASSLGDRGRGYTF.